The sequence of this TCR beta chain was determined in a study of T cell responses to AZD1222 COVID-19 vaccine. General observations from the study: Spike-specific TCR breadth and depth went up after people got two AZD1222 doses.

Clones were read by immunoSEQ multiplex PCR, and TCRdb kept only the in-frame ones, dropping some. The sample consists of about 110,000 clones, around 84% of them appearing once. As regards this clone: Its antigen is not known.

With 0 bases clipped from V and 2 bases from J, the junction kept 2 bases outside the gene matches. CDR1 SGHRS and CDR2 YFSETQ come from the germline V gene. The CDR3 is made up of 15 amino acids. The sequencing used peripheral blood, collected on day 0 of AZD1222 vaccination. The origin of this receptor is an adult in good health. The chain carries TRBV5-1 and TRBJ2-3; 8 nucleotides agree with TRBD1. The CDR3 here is CASSLDRGNTDTQYF. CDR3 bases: TGCGCCAGCAGCTTGGACAGGGGGAACACAGATACGCAGTATTTT.